The rows below give T cell receptor beta chains drawn from one sample of a study of cytomegalovirus exposure and HLA in healthy donors. Method: immunoSEQ multiplex PCR; TCRdb's copy keeps in-frame clones and lacks some. The sample has around 190,000 clones; 79% are singletons. The sequencing sample was made of PBMCs. The receptors shown here come from a woman between 40 and 55 years old in good health and CMV-seronegative. CDR3s include the opening cysteine and the closing phenylalanine or tryptophan. Each record gives: V gene, D gene, CDR3 length, clone size, J gene, CDR3 DNA, CDR3 protein. A D gene is named only where the DNA matches it firmly. Only part of the rows carry a size: once, few, many, or a class if the clone is expanded.

TRBV25-1	.	15	once	TRBJ2-2	TGTGCCAGCAGTGAATATAGCGGTAACACCGGGGAGCTGTTTTTT	CASSEYSGNTGELFF
TRBV5-6	TRBD1	16	.	TRBJ2-7	TGTGCCAGCAGCGCGGGACAGGGATTAAGGGTAGGCGAGCAGTACTTC	CASSAGQGLRVGEQYF
TRBV7-8	.	14	.	TRBJ1-4	TGTGCCAGCAGCTTATGGGGAGATAATGAAAAACTGTTTTTT	CASSLWGDNEKLFF
TRBV5-1	TRBD1	17	.	TRBJ1-5	TGCGCCAGCAGCTTGGGTACAGGGGTAGGCGGCAATCAGCCCCAGCATTTT	CASSLGTGVGGNQPQHF
TRBV27	.	12	.	TRBJ1-1	TGTGCCAGCAGCCTACTCCAGGGGGAAGCTTTCTTT	CASSLLQGEAFF
TRBV5-5	TRBD2	15	.	TRBJ2-1	TGTGCCAGCAGCCCGGAGGGGACTAGTAGGAATGAGCAGTTCTTC	CASSPEGTSRNEQFF
TRBV18	TRBD1	16	.	TRBJ1-1	TGTGCCAGCTCACCACCGACAGGGAGGTTCCTCAATGAAGCTTTCTTT	CASSPPTGRFLNEAFF
TRBV19	TRBD1	15	.	TRBJ2-7	TGTGCCAGTAGTATCCAACAGGGGGGACAGCCCGAGCAGTACTTC	CASSIQQGGQPEQYF
TRBV19	TRBD1	15	.	TRBJ1-1	TGTGCCAGTAGCAACTCGGGACAGCTGAACACTGAAGCTTTCTTT	CASSNSGQLNTEAFF
TRBV11-2	.	12	.	TRBJ2-7	TGTGCCAGCAGCAGACCAGGGTGTGAGCAGTACTTC	CASSRPGCEQYF
TRBV6-1	.	16	.	TRBJ1-5	TGTGCCAGCAGTGATCAGGGTCTTGTTGGCAATCAGCCCCAGCATTTT	CASSDQGLVGNQPQHF
TRBV6-5	.	15	.	TRBJ1-3	TGTGCCAGCAGTTACTCGGGCAGCTCTGGAAACACCATATATTTT	CASSYSGSSGNTIYF
TRBV10-1	.	16	.	TRBJ2-2	TGCGCCAGCAGTGAAGTTGGAGGGACGAACACCGGGGAGCTGTTTTTT	CASSEVGGTNTGELFF
TRBV30	TRBD1	14	few	TRBJ2-3	TGTGCCTGGGAGGGACAGGGGTGGGGAGATACGCAGTATTTT	CAWEGQGWGDTQYF
TRBV6-5	TRBD1	15	.	TRBJ1-5	TGTGCCAGCAGTTACTCGACAGGGAGCAATCAGCCCCAGCATTTT	CASSYSTGSNQPQHF
TRBV2	.	13	few	TRBJ2-7	TGTGCCAGCAGTAACAACGATATCTACGAGCAGTACTTC	CASSNNDIYEQYF
TRBV9	.	15	.	TRBJ2-1	TGTGCCAGCAGCGTAGGCAGGGCCTCCTACAATGAGCAGTTCTTC	CASSVGRASYNEQFF
TRBV7-2	.	18	.	TRBJ2-3	TGTGCCAGCAGCTTAGTCCAAGGCGTAGCGAGTAGCACAGATACGCAGTATTTT	CASSLVQGVASSTDTQYF
TRBV11-2	TRBD1	15	.	TRBJ1-2	TGTGCCAGCAGCCAAATGGACAGGGGAGGTAGAGGCTACACCTTC	CASSQMDRGGRGYTF
TRBV11-2	TRBD1	15	.	TRBJ2-5	TGTGCCAGCAGCTTATCGACAGGGGGCAGGGAGACCCAGTACTTC	CASSLSTGGRETQYF
TRBV29-1	TRBD2	15	.	TRBJ2-3	TGCAGCGTTGATAGGGCGGGAGGGCCGACAGATACGCAGTATTTT	CSVDRAGGPTDTQYF
TRBV4-3	TRBD2	15	few	TRBJ2-7	TGCGCCAGCAGCCAAGAAGCTAGCGGGACCTACGAGCAGTACTTC	CASSQEASGTYEQYF
TRBV10-3	TRBD1	15	once	TRBJ1-5	TGTGCCATCAGTTACGGGACAGGGAGCAATCAGCCCCAGCATTTT	CAISYGTGSNQPQHF
TRBV7-2	TRBD2	16	.	TRBJ2-3	TGTGCCAGCAGCCAAAGCTGGCGGGGGGGAGAAGATACGCAGTATTTT	CASSQSWRGGEDTQYF
TRBV5-4	.	14	.	TRBJ2-2	TGTGCCAGCAGCCTCGAACTGGGCCCCGGGGAGCTGTTTTTT	CASSLELGPGELFF
TRBV5-1	TRBD1	16	.	TRBJ1-1	TGCGCCAGCAGTTCAGGACAGGGGGCTCGGAACACTGAAGCTTTCTTT	CASSSGQGARNTEAFF
TRBV11-3	TRBD1	14	few	TRBJ1-4	TGTGCCAGCTCGACAGGGGTCACTAATGAAAAACTGTTTTTT	CASSTGVTNEKLFF
TRBV30	TRBD1	11	.	TRBJ1-2	TGTGCCGGACAGGCTAACTATGGCTACACCTTC	CAGQANYGYTF
TRBV5-1	TRBD2	19	once	TRBJ2-7	TGCGCCAGCAGCTTGGATCCGGGACTAGCGGGAGCAGTTTCCTACGAGCAGTACTTC	CASSLDPGLAGAVSYEQYF
TRBV19	.	14	.	TRBJ1-5	TGTGCCAGTAGTACACAGGGAGAGGGGCAGCCCCAGCATTTT	CASSTQGEGQPQHF
TRBV10-3	.	15	.	TRBJ2-7	TGTGCCATCAGTGAGCCGGGGTCAAGCTCCTACGAGCAGTACTTC	CAISEPGSSSYEQYF
TRBV7-9	.	15	.	TRBJ2-7	TGTGCCAGCAGCTTAGAACTAGCTGATACCTACGAGCAGTACTTC	CASSLELADTYEQYF
TRBV11-3	TRBD2	17	.	TRBJ2-5	TGTGCCAGCAGCGGCACGCGAGTAGCGGGGGGGCGGGAGACCCAGTACTTC	CASSGTRVAGGRETQYF
TRBV7-9	.	15	.	TRBJ1-2	TGTGCCAGCAGCGAGCAGGGATCCCATAACTATGGCTACACCTTC	CASSEQGSHNYGYTF
TRBV6-1	TRBD2	14	.	TRBJ2-2	TGTGCCAGCTGTCCTAGCGGGCTGGCCGGGGAGCTGTTTTTT	CASCPSGLAGELFF
TRBV14	.	19	.	TRBJ2-7	TGTGCCAGCAGCCCTAGAAAGGCAGGGGCGTCTTATTCCAACTACGAGCAGTACTTC	CASSPRKAGASYSNYEQYF
TRBV11-3	TRBD1	14	once	TRBJ1-3	TGTGCCAGCACCAGGGGGCCTGAAGGAAACACCATATATTTT	CASTRGPEGNTIYF
TRBV5-8	TRBD1	13	.	TRBJ2-3	TGTGCCAGCAGCTCGACAGGGACAGATACGCAGTATTTT	CASSSTGTDTQYF
TRBV5-1	TRBD2	16	once	TRBJ2-1	TGCGCCAGCAGCTTGGCCCTAGCGGGGGGGCTCCATGAGCAGTTCTTC	CASSLALAGGLHEQFF
TRBV5-1	.	14	.	TRBJ2-1	TGCGCCAGCAGCACCTATTTCAGCAGCGGTGAGCAGTTCTTC	CASSTYFSSGEQFF
TRBV19	TRBD2	15	.	TRBJ2-3	TGTGCCAGTAGTACTAGAGCGGGAGTGTCAGATACGCAGTATTTT	CASSTRAGVSDTQYF
TRBV27	TRBD1	14	few	TRBJ1-1	TGTGCCAGTAGGGGGACAGGGGGTTTCACTGAAGCTTTCTTT	CASRGTGGFTEAFF
TRBV19	TRBD1	18	.	TRBJ2-7	TGTGCCAGTAGTCCCCCCCGGCGGGACAGGGGAATATGGGGCGAGCAGTACTTC	CASSPPRRDRGIWGEQYF
TRBV27	TRBD2	15	.	TRBJ2-1	TGTGCCAGCAGTCTGACTAGCGGGAGGGGCGATGAGCAGTTCTTC	CASSLTSGRGDEQFF
TRBV30	.	14	.	TRBJ1-5	TGTGCCTGGACTAGGGGCCTTAGCAATCAGCCCCAGCATTTT	CAWTRGLSNQPQHF
TRBV6-5	.	13	.	TRBJ1-2	TGTGCCAGCAGTTACTCAGGGGGTGATGGCTACACCTTC	CASSYSGGDGYTF
TRBV27	.	13	.	TRBJ1-6	TGTGCCAGCAGTTTAACTCGTTATTCACCCCTCCACTTT	CASSLTRYSPLHF
TRBV2	TRBD1	16	.	TRBJ1-2	TGTGCCAGCAGTGAATACAGGGGAATCCCCCTATATGGCTACACCTTC	CASSEYRGIPLYGYTF
TRBV4-2	.	13	once	TRBJ2-5	TGTGCCAGCAGCCAAGGGCGGCAGGAGACCCAGTACTTC	CASSQGRQETQYF